The rows below give T cell receptor beta chains drawn from one sample of a study of cytomegalovirus exposure and HLA in healthy donors. Only in-frame clones appear in the TCRdb table, and some are missing; sequencing was by immunoSEQ multiplex PCR. The sample records more than 100,000 clones, 77% being singletons. Sequenced material: PBMCs. Source of these receptors: a human donor in good health. CDR3s include the opening cysteine and the closing phenylalanine or tryptophan. A D gene is named only where the DNA matches it firmly. Some rows mark clone size as missing; the rest say once, few, many or name a class of expanded clone.

>NA|TRBV16|NA|TRBJ2-6
TGTGCCAGCAGCCCCCTTAGCTCTGGGGCCAACGTCCTGACTTTC
CASSPLSSGANVLTF
>NA|TRBV29-1|NA|TRBJ2-7
TGCAGCGGACCGAAACCGGGTTCCTCGATCCACTACGAGCAGTACTTC
CSGPKPGSSIHYEQYF
>NA|TRBV5-6|NA|TRBJ2-3
TGTGCCAGCAGCTTGACAGGGGGGGTTAGGAGCACAGATACGCAGTATTTT
CASSLTGGVRSTDTQYF
>TRBD2|TRBV6-5|NA|TRBJ2-7
TGTGCCAGCAGTCTGAAGACTAGCGGGAGCTACGAGCAGTACTTC
CASSLKTSGSYEQYF
>NA|TRBV7-2|NA|TRBJ2-7
TGTGCCAGCAGCTATGCCGGGACACTCGGGGAGCAGTACTTC
CASSYAGTLGEQYF
>TRBD2|TRBV5-6|NA|TRBJ2-1
TGTGCCAGCAGCCCTGAGCGGGGGCGGAATGAGCAGTTCTTC
CASSPERGRNEQFF
>TRBD1|TRBV7-9|NA|TRBJ2-1
TGTGCCAGCAGCGCACCGGGACAGGGGTTCAATGAGCAGTTCTTC
CASSAPGQGFNEQFF
>NA|TRBV18|NA|TRBJ1-1
TGTGCCAGCTCACCATCGCCGGGACAACCCGACACTGAAGCTTTCTTT
CASSPSPGQPDTEAFF
>NA|TRBV21-1|few|TRBJ2-7
TGTGCCAGCAGCAAAGTTAGCAAAAAACAGGGTGCCAGCTCCTACGAGCAGTACTTC
CASSKVSKKQGASSYEQYF
>TRBD1|TRBV2|few|TRBJ1-5
TGTGCCAGCAGCGGGGGACAGGGGGCGCGTCAGCCCCAGCATTTT
CASSGGQGARQPQHF
>NA|TRBV27|NA|TRBJ2-4
TGTGCCAGCAGTTTCCGTGCACAAAACAGTCAGTACTTC
CASSFRAQNSQYF
>TRBD1|TRBV11-2|NA|TRBJ2-1
TGTGCCAGCAGCTTAGTCGGGACAGGGGGCTACAATGAGCAGTTCTTC
CASSLVGTGGYNEQFF
>TRBD2|TRBV5-1|few|TRBJ2-2
TGCGCCAGCAGCAAGGGACTAGCGGGTACTGGCGGGGAGCTGTTTTTT
CASSKGLAGTGGELFF
>TRBD1|TRBV2|NA|TRBJ2-7
TGTGCCAGCAGTGGAGGACAGGACTTCTCCTACGAGCAGTACTTC
CASSGGQDFSYEQYF
>NA|TRBV19|once|TRBJ1-5
TGTGCCAGTAGTAGGGACAAGATTAATCAGCCCCAGCATTTT
CASSRDKINQPQHF
>TRBD2|TRBV27|NA|TRBJ2-1
TGTGCCAGTTCCCCGGGACTAGCTTACAATGAGCAGTTCTTC
CASSPGLAYNEQFF
>TRBD2|TRBV11-1|NA|TRBJ2-7
TGTGCCAGCAGCGCTGGGACTAGCGGGAGTGATGAGCAGTACTTC
CASSAGTSGSDEQYF
>NA|TRBV28|NA|TRBJ1-5
TGTGCCAGCAGGCACACAGGGATTTATAGCAATCAGCCCCAGCATTTT
CASRHTGIYSNQPQHF
>TRBD2|TRBV15|NA|TRBJ2-1
TGTGCCACCAGCAGGGTGCCGACTAGCGGGAAGGGTGAGCAGTTCTTC
CATSRVPTSGKGEQFF
>NA|TRBV7-2|NA|TRBJ1-1
TGTGCCAGCAGTCGGGTGGGGGGAAACACTGAAGCTTTCTTT
CASSRVGGNTEAFF
>TRBD1|TRBV5-1|NA|TRBJ2-7
TGCGCCAGCACGGGGGGTGGGGGACAGGGGGCCTACGAGCAGTACTTC
CASTGGGGQGAYEQYF
>TRBD1|TRBV28|NA|TRBJ2-7
TGTGCCAGCAGTTTATACAGGGGTCAGGGCGAGCAGTACTTC
CASSLYRGQGEQYF
>TRBD2|TRBV11-2|NA|TRBJ2-2
TGTGCCAGCAGCTTACTGACTAGCTTGGGACTTGCGACCGGGGAGCTGTTTTTT
CASSLLTSLGLATGELFF
>TRBD1|TRBV19|few|TRBJ2-1
TGTGCCAGTAGTACTTCCGGGACAGCGTTCTACAATGAGCAGTTCTTC
CASSTSGTAFYNEQFF
>NA|TRBV18|once|TRBJ1-3
TGTGCCAGCGAAGGAGAGTTGGGAAACACCATATATTTT
CASEGELGNTIYF
>TRBD1|TRBV4-2|NA|TRBJ2-7
TGTGCCAGCAGCCTACGACAGGGGGCGATGAACGAGCAGTACTTC
CASSLRQGAMNEQYF
>NA|TRBV27|NA|TRBJ1-1
TGTGCCAGCAGTAGAGAAAGGGAGCACACTGAAGCTTTCTTT
CASSREREHTEAFF
>NA|TRBV6-6|NA|TRBJ1-4
TGTGCCAGCAGTTACGTATCTGCAACTAATGAAAAACTGTTTTTT
CASSYVSATNEKLFF
>NA|TRBV19|NA|TRBJ1-1
TGTGCCAGTAAGGCAGGGGTGAACACTGAAGCTTTCTTT
CASKAGVNTEAFF
>NA|TRBV11-2|NA|TRBJ2-5
TGTGCCAGCAGCCTGAATGTTGTGGCGGAAGAGACCCAGTACTTC
CASSLNVVAEETQYF
>TRBD1|TRBV30|NA|TRBJ1-2
TGTGCCTGGGGTACAGGGGGCAGAGGCTACACCTTC
CAWGTGGRGYTF
>NA|TRBV7-9|once|TRBJ2-5
TGTGCCAGCAGCTTACAGGGGGGCGCGGAGACCCAGTACTTC
CASSLQGGAETQYF
>NA|TRBV5-1|NA|TRBJ1-4
TGCGCCAGCAGCAAACGGGAGATTGCAACTAATGAAAAACTGTTTTTT
CASSKREIATNEKLFF
>NA|TRBV27|NA|TRBJ1-6
TGTGCCAGCAGTTTAAGGTCGGGGAGCTCCTATAATTCACCCCTCCACTTT
CASSLRSGSSYNSPLHF
>TRBD1|TRBV6-5|NA|TRBJ1-2
TGTGCCAGCACACAATCTCGGACAGGGCGCGGCTACACCTTC
CASTQSRTGRGYTF
>NA|TRBV12-5|NA|TRBJ1-2
TGTGTTAGTGGTGCAGGGGCGGCTGGCTGCACCTTC
CVSGAGAAGCTF
>NA|TRBV2|NA|TRBJ1-5
TGTGCCAGCAGTGAAAAGGCGGGTAGGGAGCCCCAGCATTTT
CASSEKAGREPQHF
>TRBD1|TRBV7-9|NA|TRBJ1-5
TGTGCCAGCAGCCAAGGGACAGGGGAACAGCCCCAGCATTTT
CASSQGTGEQPQHF
>TRBD1|TRBV18|NA|TRBJ2-1
TGTGCCAGCTCACCCGGGACAGGGATCTACAATGAGCAGTTCTTC
CASSPGTGIYNEQFF
>TRBD1|TRBV19|few|TRBJ2-7
TGTGCCACCTCACAGGGGGCCGGCTACGAGCAGTACTTC
CATSQGAGYEQYF
>TRBD1|TRBV5-5|NA|TRBJ1-2
TGTGCCAGCAGCTTGGATGGGGACAGGGATGGGCCTAACTATGGCTACACCTTC
CASSLDGDRDGPNYGYTF
>NA|TRBV28|few|TRBJ2-3
TGTGCCAGCAGTTCTCGACTAGTGGGCACAGATACGCAGTATTTT
CASSSRLVGTDTQYF
>TRBD2|TRBV6-5|NA|TRBJ2-1
TGTGCCAGTAGGACTAGCGGAAGCTCCTACAATGAGCAGTTCTTC
CASRTSGSSYNEQFF
>NA|TRBV6-1|NA|TRBJ1-2
TGTGCCAGCAGTGATCTGTTTCGCGACTATGGCTACACCTTC
CASSDLFRDYGYTF
>TRBD1|TRBV6-6|NA|TRBJ1-1
TGTGCCAGCCGCCTCGCCCGGACAGGGGAAGAAGCTTTCTTT
CASRLARTGEEAFF
>NA|TRBV5-1|NA|TRBJ1-2
TGCGCCAGCAGCTTGGTCCATGGAGCCGCCATATATGGCTACACCTTC
CASSLVHGAAIYGYTF
>TRBD2|TRBV19|NA|TRBJ2-5
TGTGCCAGTAAGGGAGGGGGCAGCGGGAGGTCCCAAGAGACCCAGTACTTC
CASKGGGSGRSQETQYF
>TRBD1|TRBV5-1|once|TRBJ2-3
TGCGCCAGCAGCTTCCGGACAGGGGGCTCCACAGATACGCAGTATTTT
CASSFRTGGSTDTQYF
>NA|TRBV5-1|NA|TRBJ2-7
TGCGCCAGCAGCTCTGGGAGTCACTACGAGCAGTACTTC
CASSSGSHYEQYF
>TRBD1|TRBV25-1|NA|TRBJ1-1
TGTGCCAGCAGTGAGGAGACAGGGTGGAACACTGAAGCTTTCTTT
CASSEETGWNTEAFF
>TRBD1|TRBV6-6|NA|TRBJ1-4
TGTGCCAGCAGCTTTAGGACAGGGGGTAATGAAAAACTGTTTTTT
CASSFRTGGNEKLFF
>NA|TRBV7-9|few|TRBJ1-5
TGTGCCAGCAGCGCTGACATTAGCAATCAGCCCCAGCATTTT
CASSADISNQPQHF
>NA|TRBV7-5|NA|TRBJ2-5
TGTGTCAGGATCCGGGACTCCTTAGGGGAGACCCAGTACTTC
CVRIRDSLGETQYF
>TRBD1|TRBV13|NA|TRBJ1-2
TGTGCCAGCGGCTCTGGGACAGCAAACTATGGCTACACCTTC
CASGSGTANYGYTF
>NA|TRBV18|few|TRBJ2-3
TGTGCCAGCTCACCAGTGGCGGCTAGCACAGATACGCAGTATTTT
CASSPVAASTDTQYF
>NA|TRBV28|NA|TRBJ1-1
TGTGCCAGCACCCCCCAGGGGAGTTCGTCTGAAGCTTTCTTT
CASTPQGSSSEAFF
>TRBD1|TRBV7-9|once|TRBJ2-2
TGTGCCAGCCCCGCTCGGCAGGGGGTTAACACCGGGGAGCTGTTTTTT
CASPARQGVNTGELFF
>NA|TRBV6-1|NA|TRBJ1-1
TGTGCCAGCTGCGAGGGTTGGTACACTGAAGCTTTCTTT
CASCEGWYTEAFF
>NA|TRBV10-3|NA|TRBJ1-4
TGTGCCATCAGTGAGAGCGGGAATGAAAAACTGTTTTTT
CAISESGNEKLFF